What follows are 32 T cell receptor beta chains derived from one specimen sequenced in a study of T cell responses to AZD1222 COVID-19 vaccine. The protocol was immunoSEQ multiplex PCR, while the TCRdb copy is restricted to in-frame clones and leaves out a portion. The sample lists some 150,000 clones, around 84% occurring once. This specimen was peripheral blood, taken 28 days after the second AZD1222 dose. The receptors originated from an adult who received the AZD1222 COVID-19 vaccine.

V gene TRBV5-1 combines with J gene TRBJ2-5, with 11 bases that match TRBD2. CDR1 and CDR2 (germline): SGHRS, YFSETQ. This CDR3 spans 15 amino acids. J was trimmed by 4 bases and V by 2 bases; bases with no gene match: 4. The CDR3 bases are TGCGCCAGCAGCTTAACCGGGACTAGCGGAGAGACCCAGTACTTC. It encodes CASSLTGTSGETQYF. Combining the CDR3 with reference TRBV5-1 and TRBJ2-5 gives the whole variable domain KAGVTQTPRYLIKTRGQQVTLSCSPISGHRSVSWYQQTPGQGLQFLFEYFSETQRNKGNFPGRFSGRQFSNSRSEMNVSTLELGDSALYLCASSLTGTSGETQYFGPGTRLLVL.

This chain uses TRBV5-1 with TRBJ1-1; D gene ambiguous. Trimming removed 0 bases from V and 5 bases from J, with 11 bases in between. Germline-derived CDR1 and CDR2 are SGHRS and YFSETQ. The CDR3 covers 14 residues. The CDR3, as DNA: TGCGCCAGCAGCTTGGAAGGTGAGATTACTGAAGCTTTCTTT. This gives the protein CASSLEGEITEAFF.

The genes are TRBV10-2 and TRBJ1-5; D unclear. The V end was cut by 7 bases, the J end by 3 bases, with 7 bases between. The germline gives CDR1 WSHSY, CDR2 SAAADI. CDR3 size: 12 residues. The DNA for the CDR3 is TGCGCCAGCAACCTCTACAATCAGCCCCAGCATTTT. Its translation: CASNLYNQPQHF.

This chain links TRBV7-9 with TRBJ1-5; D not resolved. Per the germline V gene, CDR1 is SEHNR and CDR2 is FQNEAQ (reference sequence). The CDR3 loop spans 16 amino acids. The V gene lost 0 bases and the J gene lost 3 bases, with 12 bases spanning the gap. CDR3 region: CASSLAISGDNQPQHF. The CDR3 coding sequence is TGTGCCAGCAGCTTAGCGATTTCAGGTGACAATCAGCCCCAGCATTTT.

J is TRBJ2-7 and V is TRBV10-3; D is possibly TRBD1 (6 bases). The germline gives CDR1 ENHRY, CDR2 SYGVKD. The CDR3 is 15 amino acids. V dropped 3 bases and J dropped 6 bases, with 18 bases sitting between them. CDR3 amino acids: CAISDTFTGSGEQYF. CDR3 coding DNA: TGTGCCATCAGTGACACTTTCACAGGGTCTGGCGAGCAGTACTTC.

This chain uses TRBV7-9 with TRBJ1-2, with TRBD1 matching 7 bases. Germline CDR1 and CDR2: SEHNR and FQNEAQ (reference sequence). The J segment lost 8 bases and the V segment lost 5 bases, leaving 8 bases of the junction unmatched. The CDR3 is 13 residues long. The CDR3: CASSEGTAGGYTF. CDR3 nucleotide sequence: TGTGCCAGCAGCGAGGGGACAGCGGGGGGCTACACCTTC.

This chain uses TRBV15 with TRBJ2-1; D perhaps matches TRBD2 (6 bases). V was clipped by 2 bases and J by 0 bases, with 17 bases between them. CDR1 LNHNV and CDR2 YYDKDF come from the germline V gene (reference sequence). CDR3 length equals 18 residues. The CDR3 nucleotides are TGTGCCACCAGCAGATTCCCTCACCAGGACTACTCCTACAATGAGCAGTTCTTC. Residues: CATSRFPHQDYSYNEQFF.

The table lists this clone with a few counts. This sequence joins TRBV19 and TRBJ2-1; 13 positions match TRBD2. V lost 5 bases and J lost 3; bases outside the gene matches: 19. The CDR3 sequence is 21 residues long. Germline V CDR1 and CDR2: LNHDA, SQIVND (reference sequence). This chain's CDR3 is CASSPLGTQGLAGEIYNEQFF. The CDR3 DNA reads TGTGCCAGTAGTCCATTAGGGACGCAAGGACTAGCGGGAGAGATCTACAATGAGCAGTTCTTC.

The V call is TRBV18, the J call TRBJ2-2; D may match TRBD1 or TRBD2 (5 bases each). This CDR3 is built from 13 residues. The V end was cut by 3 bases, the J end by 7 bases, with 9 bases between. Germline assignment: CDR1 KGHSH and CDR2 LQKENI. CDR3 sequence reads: CASSPGGVGELFF. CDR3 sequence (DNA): TGTGCCAGCTCACCTGGGGGAGTCGGGGAGCTGTTTTTT. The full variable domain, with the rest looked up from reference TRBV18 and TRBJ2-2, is NAGVMQNPRHLVRRRGQEARLRCSPMKGHSHVYWYRQLPEEGLKFMVYLQKENIIDESGMPKERFSAEFPKEGPSILRIQQVVRGDSAAYFCASSPGGVGELFFGEGSRLTVL.

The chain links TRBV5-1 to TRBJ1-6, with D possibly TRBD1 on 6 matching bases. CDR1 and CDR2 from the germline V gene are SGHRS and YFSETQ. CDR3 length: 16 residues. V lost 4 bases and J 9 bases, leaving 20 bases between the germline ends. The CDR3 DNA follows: TGCGCCAGCAGCCACCTAGACAGACAAGGGGGTTCACCCCTCCACTTT. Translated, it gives CASSHLDRQGGSPLHF.

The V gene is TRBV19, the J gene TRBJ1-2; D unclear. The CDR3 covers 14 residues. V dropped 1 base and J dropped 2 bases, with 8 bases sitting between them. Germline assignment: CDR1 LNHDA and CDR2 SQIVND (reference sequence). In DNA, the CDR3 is TGTGCCAGTAGTATAGTTTCCGGAAACTATGGCTACACCTTC. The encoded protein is CASSIVSGNYGYTF.

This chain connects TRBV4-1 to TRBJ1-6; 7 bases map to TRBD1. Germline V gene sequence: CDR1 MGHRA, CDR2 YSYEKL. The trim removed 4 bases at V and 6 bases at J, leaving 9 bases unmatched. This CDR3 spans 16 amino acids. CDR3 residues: CASSPRVGTVNSPLHF. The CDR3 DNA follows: TGCGCCAGCAGCCCCAGAGTTGGGACAGTTAATTCACCCCTCCACTTT.

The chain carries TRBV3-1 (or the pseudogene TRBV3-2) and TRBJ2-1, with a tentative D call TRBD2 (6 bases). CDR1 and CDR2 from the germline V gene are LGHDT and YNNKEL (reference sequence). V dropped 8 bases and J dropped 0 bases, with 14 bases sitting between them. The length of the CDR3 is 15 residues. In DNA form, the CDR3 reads TGTGCCAGCCTGGACGGGACTTACTCCTACAATGAGCAGTTCTTC. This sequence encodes CASLDGTYSYNEQFF.

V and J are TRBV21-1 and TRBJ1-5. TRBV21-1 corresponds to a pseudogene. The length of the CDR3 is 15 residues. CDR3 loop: CASSKGKQGGQPQHF. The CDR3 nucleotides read TGTGCCAGCAGCAAAGGTAAGCAGGGAGGTCAGCCCCAGCATTTT.

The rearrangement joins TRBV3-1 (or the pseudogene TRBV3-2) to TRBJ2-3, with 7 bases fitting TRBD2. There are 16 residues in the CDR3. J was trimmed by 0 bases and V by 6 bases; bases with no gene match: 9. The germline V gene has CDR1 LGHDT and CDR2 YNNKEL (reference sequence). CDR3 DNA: TGTGCCAGCAGACCAACTAGCGCAGCTAGCACAGATACGCAGTATTTT. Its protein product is CASRPTSAASTDTQYF.

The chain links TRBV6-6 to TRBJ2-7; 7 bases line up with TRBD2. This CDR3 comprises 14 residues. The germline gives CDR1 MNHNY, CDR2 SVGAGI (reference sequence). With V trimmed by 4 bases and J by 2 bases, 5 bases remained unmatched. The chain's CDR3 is CASSFGGGTYEQYF. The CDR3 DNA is TGTGCCAGCAGTTTCGGCGGGGGAACCTACGAGCAGTACTTC.

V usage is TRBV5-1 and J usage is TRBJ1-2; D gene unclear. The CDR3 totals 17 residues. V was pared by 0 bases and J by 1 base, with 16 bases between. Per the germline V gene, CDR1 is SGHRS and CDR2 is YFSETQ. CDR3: CASSLAIQSIHNYGYTF. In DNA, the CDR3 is TGCGCCAGCAGCTTGGCGATACAATCGATCCATAACTATGGCTACACCTTC.

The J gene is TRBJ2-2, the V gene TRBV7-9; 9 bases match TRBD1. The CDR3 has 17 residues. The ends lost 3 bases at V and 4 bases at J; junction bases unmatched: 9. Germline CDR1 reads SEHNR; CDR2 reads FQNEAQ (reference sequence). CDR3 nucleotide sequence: TGTGCCAGCAGCTTTACCCCGGGACAGGGTGGCACCGGGGAGCTGTTTTTT. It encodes CASSFTPGQGGTGELFF.

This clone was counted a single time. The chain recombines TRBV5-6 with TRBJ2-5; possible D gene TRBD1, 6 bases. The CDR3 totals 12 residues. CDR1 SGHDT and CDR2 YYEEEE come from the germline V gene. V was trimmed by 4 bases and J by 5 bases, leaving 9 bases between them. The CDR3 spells CASSRQGETQYF. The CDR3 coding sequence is TGTGCCAGCAGCCGGCAGGGGGAGACCCAGTACTTC.

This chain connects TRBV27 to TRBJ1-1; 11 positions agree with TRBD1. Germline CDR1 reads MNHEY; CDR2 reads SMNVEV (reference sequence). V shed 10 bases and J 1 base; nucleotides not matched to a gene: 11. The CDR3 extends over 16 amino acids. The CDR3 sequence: CATYRGTGGSNTEAFF. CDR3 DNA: TGTGCCACCTATCGGGGGACAGGGGGATCGAACACTGAAGCTTTCTTT.

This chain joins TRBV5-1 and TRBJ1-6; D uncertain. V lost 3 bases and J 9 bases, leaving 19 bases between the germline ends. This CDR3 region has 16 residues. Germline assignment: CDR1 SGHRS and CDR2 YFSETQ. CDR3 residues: CASSSVGLGVGSPLHF. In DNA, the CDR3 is TGCGCCAGCAGCTCCGTAGGACTCGGGGTGGGTTCACCCCTCCACTTT.

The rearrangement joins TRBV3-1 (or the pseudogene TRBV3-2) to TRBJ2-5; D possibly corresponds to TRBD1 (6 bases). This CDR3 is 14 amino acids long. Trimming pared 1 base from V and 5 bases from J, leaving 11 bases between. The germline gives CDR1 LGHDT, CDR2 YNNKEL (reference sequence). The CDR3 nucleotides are TGTGCCAGCAGCCAAGGAGTGCAGGGGGAGACCCAGTACTTC. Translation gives CASSQGVQGETQYF.

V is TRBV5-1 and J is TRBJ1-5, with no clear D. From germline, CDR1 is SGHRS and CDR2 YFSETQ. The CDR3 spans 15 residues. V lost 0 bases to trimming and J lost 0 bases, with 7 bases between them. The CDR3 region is CASSLDLDSNQPQHF. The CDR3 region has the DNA TGCGCCAGCAGCTTGGATTTGGATAGCAATCAGCCCCAGCATTTT.

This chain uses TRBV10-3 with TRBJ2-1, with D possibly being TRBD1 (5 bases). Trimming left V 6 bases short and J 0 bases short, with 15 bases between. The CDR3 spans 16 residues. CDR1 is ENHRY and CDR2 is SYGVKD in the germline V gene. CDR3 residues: CAISPARGSSYNEQFF. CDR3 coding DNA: TGTGCCATCAGCCCCGCAAGGGGTAGCTCCTACAATGAGCAGTTCTTC.

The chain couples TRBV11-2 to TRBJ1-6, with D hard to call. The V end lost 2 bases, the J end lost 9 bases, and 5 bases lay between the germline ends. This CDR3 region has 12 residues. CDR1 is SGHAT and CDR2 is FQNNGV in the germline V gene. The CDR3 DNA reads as TGTGCCAGCAGCTTACAGGTTTCACCCCTCCACTTT. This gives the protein CASSLQVSPLHF. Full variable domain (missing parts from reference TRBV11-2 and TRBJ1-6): EAGVAQSPRYKIIEKRQSVAFWCNPISGHATLYWYQQILGQGPKLLIQFQNNGVVDDSQLPKDRFSAERLKGVDSTLKIQPAKLEDSAVYLCASSLQVSPLHFGNGTRLTVT.

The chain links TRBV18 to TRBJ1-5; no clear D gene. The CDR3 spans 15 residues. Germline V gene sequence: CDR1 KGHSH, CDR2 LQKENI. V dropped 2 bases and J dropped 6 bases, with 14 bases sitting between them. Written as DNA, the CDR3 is TGTGCCAGCTCACCAGCGACCGGGAAGGGTCAGCCCCAGCATTTT. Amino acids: CASSPATGKGQPQHF. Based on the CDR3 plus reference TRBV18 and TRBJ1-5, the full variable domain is NAGVMQNPRHLVRRRGQEARLRCSPMKGHSHVYWYRQLPEEGLKFMVYLQKENIIDESGMPKERFSAEFPKEGPSILRIQQVVRGDSAAYFCASSPATGKGQPQHFGDGTRLSIL.

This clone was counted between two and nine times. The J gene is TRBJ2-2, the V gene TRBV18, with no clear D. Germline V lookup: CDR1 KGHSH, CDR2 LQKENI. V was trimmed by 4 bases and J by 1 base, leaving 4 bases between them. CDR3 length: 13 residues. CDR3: CASSRVNTGELFF. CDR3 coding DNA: TGTGCCAGCTCACGCGTGAACACCGGGGAGCTGTTTTTT. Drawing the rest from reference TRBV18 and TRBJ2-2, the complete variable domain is NAGVMQNPRHLVRRRGQEARLRCSPMKGHSHVYWYRQLPEEGLKFMVYLQKENIIDESGMPKERFSAEFPKEGPSILRIQQVVRGDSAAYFCASSRVNTGELFFGEGSRLTVL.

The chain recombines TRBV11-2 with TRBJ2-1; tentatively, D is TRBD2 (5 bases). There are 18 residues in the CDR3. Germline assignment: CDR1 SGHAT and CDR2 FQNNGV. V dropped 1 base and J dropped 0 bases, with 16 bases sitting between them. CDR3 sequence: CASSLVALAGRSYNEQFF. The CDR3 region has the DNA TGTGCCAGCAGCTTAGTAGCGCTAGCTGGCCGCTCCTACAATGAGCAGTTCTTC.

The CDR3 DNA reads TGCGCCAGCAGTCGAGGGACAGATAGCTCCTACGAGCAGTACTTC. Translated: CASSRGTDSSYEQYF. The chain carries TRBV5-1 and TRBJ2-7; TRBD1 agrees at 7 bases. The germline CDR1 and CDR2 sequences are SGHRS and YFSETQ. The J segment lost 0 bases and the V segment lost 5 bases, leaving 8 bases of the junction unmatched. The CDR3 has 15 amino acids.

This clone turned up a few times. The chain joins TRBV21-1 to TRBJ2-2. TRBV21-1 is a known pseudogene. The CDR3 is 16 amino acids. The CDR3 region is CASSKGPPLNTGELFF. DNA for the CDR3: TGTGCCAGCTCCAAGGGACCCCCCCTTAACACCGGGGAGCTGTTTTTT.

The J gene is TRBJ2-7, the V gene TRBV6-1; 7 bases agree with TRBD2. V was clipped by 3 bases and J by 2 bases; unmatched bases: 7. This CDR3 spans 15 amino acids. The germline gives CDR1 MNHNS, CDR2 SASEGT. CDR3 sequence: CASSEVLAGAYEQYF. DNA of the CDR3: TGTGCCAGCAGTGAGGTTCTCGCGGGAGCCTACGAGCAGTACTTC.

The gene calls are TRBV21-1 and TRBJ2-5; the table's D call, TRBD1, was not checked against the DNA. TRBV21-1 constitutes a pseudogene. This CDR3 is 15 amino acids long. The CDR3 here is CASIWFGTGEETQYF. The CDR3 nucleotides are TGTGCCAGCATATGGTTTGGGACAGGGGAGGAGACCCAGTACTTC.